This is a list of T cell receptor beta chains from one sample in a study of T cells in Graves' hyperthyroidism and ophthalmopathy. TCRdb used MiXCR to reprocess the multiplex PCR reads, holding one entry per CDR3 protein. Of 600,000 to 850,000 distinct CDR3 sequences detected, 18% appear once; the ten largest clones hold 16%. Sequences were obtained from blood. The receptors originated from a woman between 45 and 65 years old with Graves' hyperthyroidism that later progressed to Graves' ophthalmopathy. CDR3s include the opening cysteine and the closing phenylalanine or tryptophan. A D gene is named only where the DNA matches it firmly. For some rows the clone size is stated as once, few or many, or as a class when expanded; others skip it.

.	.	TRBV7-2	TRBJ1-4	CASSFPGAANEKLFF	TGTGCCAGCAGCTTTCCAGGGGCGGCTAATGAAAAACTGTTTTTT
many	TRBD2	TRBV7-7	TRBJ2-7	CASSLVLAGKPYEQYF	TGTGCTAGCAGCTTAGTACTAGCGGGGAAACCCTACGAGCAGTACTTC
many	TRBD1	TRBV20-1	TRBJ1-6	CSATTPGQGAGAPLHF	TGCAGTGCTACTACCCCGGGACAGGGAGCGGGGGCACCCCTCCACTTT
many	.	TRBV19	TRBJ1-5	CASSIAGSNQPQHF	TGTGCCAGTAGTATCGCAGGGAGCAATCAGCCCCAGCATTTT
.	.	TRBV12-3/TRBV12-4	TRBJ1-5	CASSSSTWERGNQPQHF	TGTGCCAGCAGTTCATCCACATGGGAGAGGGGCAATCAGCCCCAGCATTTT
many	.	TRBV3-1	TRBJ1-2	CASSQDTAYGYTF	TGTGCCAGCAGCCAAGATACAGCTTATGGCTACACCTTC
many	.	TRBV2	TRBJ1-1	CASSDPPTGRGTEAFF	TGTGCCAGCAGTGATCCCCCGACAGGACGGGGCACTGAAGCTTTCTTT
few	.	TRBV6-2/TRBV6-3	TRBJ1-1	CASSKQEPPEAFF	TGTGCCAGCAGTAAACAGGAACCCCCTGAAGCTTTCTTT
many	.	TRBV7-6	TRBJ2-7	CASSLGGRGLTNYEQYF	TGTGCCAGCAGCTTAGGGGGCCGAGGGCTAACGAACTACGAGCAGTACTTC
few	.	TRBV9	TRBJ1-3	CASSPEVGLSGNTIYF	TGTGCCAGCAGCCCAGAGGTCGGTTTGTCTGGAAACACCATATATTTT
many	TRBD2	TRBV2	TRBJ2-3	CASSVVAGRTDTQYF	TGTGCCAGCAGCGTCGTAGCGGGGCGGACAGATACGCAGTATTTT
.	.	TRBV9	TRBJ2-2	CASGSGGYSTGELFF	TGTGCCAGCGGAAGTGGGGGGTATAGCACCGGGGAGCTGTTTTTT
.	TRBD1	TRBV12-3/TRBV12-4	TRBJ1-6	CASTGQGAGNSPLHF	TGTGCCAGCACCGGACAGGGGGCAGGTAATTCACCCCTCCACTTT
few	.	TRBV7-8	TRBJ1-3	CASSPPQDGNTIYF	TGTGCCAGCAGCCCCCCGCAGGATGGAAACACCATATATTTT
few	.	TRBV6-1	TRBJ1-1	CASSAPTGNTEAFF	TGTGCCTCGAGTGCCCCGACAGGGAACACTGAAGCTTTCTTT
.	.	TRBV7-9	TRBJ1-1	CASSLGAGADPEAFF	TGTGCCAGCAGCTTAGGGGCGGGGGCGGACCCGGAAGCTTTCTTT